This passage covers 31 T cell receptor beta chains from one sample sequenced in a study of beta chain features in type 1 diabetes. Findings of the study overall: In every one of the four CD4+ subsets, TCRB CDR3s were moderately but significantly shorter in Type 1 diabetes patients.

Their cognate antigens are unknown. Sequencing targeted expressed TCRB transcripts, as all isolated RNA had been reverse transcribed. Sequencing used immunoSEQ multiplex PCR; TCRdb keeps in-frame clones, though not all of them. The profile shows 400,000 or so clones, 8.5% to 10% of them singletons. Sample: central memory CD4+ T cells from blood. Receptors originate from a young man with type 1 diabetes.

This clone was counted between two and nine times. The chain couples TRBV28 to TRBJ2-3; TRBD1 matches 9 bases. V trimming: 5 bases; J trimming: 5 bases; junction bases outside the gene matches: 8. The CDR3 is 15 residues long. Germline loops: CDR1 MDHEN, CDR2 SYDVKM. CDR3 protein: CASSHSWTGEDTQYF. CDR3 sequence (DNA): TGTGCCAGCAGTCACTCTTGGACAGGGGAAGATACGCAGTATTTT. Filled out from reference TRBV28 and TRBJ2-3, the complete variable domain reads DVKVTQSSRYLVKRTGEKVFLECVQDMDHENMFWYRQDPGLGLRLIYFSYDVKMKEKGDIPEGYSVSREKKERFSLILESASTNQTSMYLCASSHSWTGEDTQYFGPGTRLTVL.

In its sample, this clone was seen a few times. The CDR3 region has the DNA TGTGCCAGCAGTTTATTCGGGACACCGAACACTGAAGCTTTCTTT. Protein product: CASSLFGTPNTEAFF. The V gene is TRBV27, the J gene TRBJ1-1; possible D gene TRBD1, 6 bases. Trimming cost V 1 base and J 1 base, with 10 bases left between them. Germline values: CDR1 MNHEY, CDR2 SMNVEV (reference sequence). The CDR3 spans 15 residues.

The sample holds many counts of this clone. J is TRBJ1-2 and V is TRBV30, with TRBD1 matching 9 bases. Germline V gene sequence: CDR1 GTSNPN, CDR2 SVGIG (reference sequence). With 4 bases clipped from V and 8 bases from J, the junction kept 5 bases outside the gene matches. The CDR3 spans 12 residues. CDR3 DNA: TGTGCCTGGACACAGGGGGCTCACGGCTACACCTTC. It codes for CAWTQGAHGYTF. The entire variable domain, with the rest obtained from reference TRBV30 and TRBJ1-2, is as follows: SQTIHQWPATLVQPVGSPLSLECTVEGTSNPNLYWYRQAAGRGLQLLFYSVGIGQISSEVPQNLSASRPQDRQFILSSKKLLLSDSGFYLCAWTQGAHGYTFGSGTRLTVV.

The V call is TRBV5-4, the J call TRBJ2-1; D not certain. CDR1 is SGHNT, CDR2 YYREEE, per germline (reference sequence). The CDR3 spans 11 residues. V was trimmed by 1 base and J by 10 bases, leaving 6 bases between them. The CDR3 sequence: CASSLTEEQFF. The CDR3 nucleotides are TGTGCCAGCAGCTTGACGGAGGAGCAGTTCTTC.

This clone was seen a handful of times. The chain is built from TRBV7-2 and TRBJ1-1; maybe TRBD1 (6 bases). Looked up from germline, CDR1 is SGHTA and CDR2 is FQGNSA. This CDR3 is built from 13 residues. V lost 2 bases and J lost 12, with 16 bases in between. The CDR3 DNA is TGTGCCAGCAGCTTATCCCGGACAGTCGAGTCTTTCTTT. This translates into CASSLSRTVESFF.

This clone occurred many times. V gene TRBV28 combines with J gene TRBJ2-2; 9 bases match TRBD2. This CDR3 region has 17 residues. J lost 5 bases, V lost 5 bases, and 12 bases had no gene match. Germline V gives CDR1 MDHEN, CDR2 SYDVKM. The CDR3 reads CASSDYSAGGSTGELFF. CDR3 bases: TGTGCCAGCAGTGATTATTCAGCGGGAGGATCGACCGGGGAGCTGTTTTTT.

This clone appeared many times. The CDR3, as DNA: TGTGCCAGCAGGGACTGGACAGACAATGAGCAGTTCTTC. Translated, it gives CASRDWTDNEQFF. V and J are TRBV7-9 and TRBJ2-1, with D perhaps TRBD1 (6 bases). Germline CDR1 reads SEHNR; CDR2 reads FQNEAQ (reference sequence). V lost 6 bases to trimming and J lost 5 bases, with 11 bases between them. The CDR3 loop spans 13 amino acids.

This clone was counted only a few times. The chain couples TRBV5-6 to TRBJ2-1; D ambiguous. In germline, CDR1 is SGHDT, CDR2 YYEEEE. CDR3 size: 11 residues. The ends were cut back, 3 bases at V and 8 bases at J, with 6 bases in the middle. CDR3 DNA sequence: TGTGCCAGCAGCTCCTTTGATGAGCAGTTCTTC. Protein product: CASSSFDEQFF.

This rearrangement joins TRBV10-1 to TRBJ2-1, with D maybe TRBD1 (6 bases). The CDR3 is 17 amino acids. Trimming stripped 3 bases from V and 11 bases from J, with 26 bases between. Per the germline V gene, CDR1 is WNHNN and CDR2 is SYGVQD (reference sequence). The CDR3 coding sequence is TGCGCCAGCAGTGATAATGAACGAAGAACGGACAGCATAAAGCAGTTCTTC. Encoded protein: CASSDNERRTDSIKQFF.

The chain couples TRBV2 to TRBJ1-5; no clear D gene. The CDR3 is 13 residues long. Between the trimmed V and J ends, which lost 8 bases and 0 bases, there was a span of 8 bases. Germline-derived CDR1 and CDR2 are SNHLY and FYNNEI. CDR3 in DNA: TGTGCCAGCGATGTCTATAGCAATCAGCCCCAGCATTTT. This translates into CASDVYSNQPQHF.

V and J are TRBV6-5 and TRBJ1-1; D gene ambiguous. The CDR3 is made up of 15 amino acids. Germline CDR1 MNHEY, CDR2 SVGAGI. V lost 2 bases and J 2 bases, leaving 12 bases between the germline ends. The CDR3 loop is CASSYQAGGNTEAFF. The CDR3 DNA reads as TGTGCCAGCAGTTACCAGGCCGGTGGAAACACTGAAGCTTTCTTT.

This clone was counted between two and nine times. This rearrangement joins TRBV9 to TRBJ2-3; D may be TRBD2 (5 bases). V lost 0 bases and J 1 base, leaving 9 bases between the germline ends. From germline, CDR1 is SGDLS and CDR2 YYNGEE. The CDR3 extends over 15 amino acids. In DNA form, the CDR3 reads TGTGCCAGCAGCGTAGTAGGGAGTGGCACAGATACGCAGTATTTT. This translates into CASSVVGSGTDTQYF.

This chain uses TRBV7-3 with TRBJ2-7; D possibly corresponds to TRBD2 (7 bases). V was pared by 5 bases and J by 7 bases, with 15 bases between. CDR1 and CDR2 from the germline V gene are SGHTA and FQGTGA. The CDR3 extends over 13 amino acids. CDR3 DNA: TGTGCCAGCAGCCCCCCGGGGGGCAGGGAGCAGTACTTC. Its translation: CASSPPGGREQYF.

CDR3 in DNA: TGTGCCAGTAGTGCTTCCTCGAGGGTCGCGAACACCGGGGAGCTGTTTTTT. It specifies CASSASSRVANTGELFF. The rearrangement uses TRBV19 and TRBJ2-2; a possible D gene is TRBD2 (5 bases). The length of the CDR3 is 17 residues. Germline loops: CDR1 LNHDA, CDR2 SQIVND (reference sequence). V was clipped by 5 bases and J by 0 bases, with 16 bases between them.

This clone was detected a few times. J is TRBJ1-1 and V is TRBV7-9, with D perhaps TRBD1 (6 bases). CDR1 and CDR2 (germline): SEHNR, FQNEAQ (reference sequence). Trimming took 1 base from V and 3 from J, leaving 12 bases between them. There are 15 residues in the CDR3. The CDR3 bases are TGTGCCAGCAGCTTAGGTCCGGGGGCCGACACTGAAGCTTTCTTT. Encoded protein: CASSLGPGADTEAFF.

A few counts support this clone. The CDR3 nucleotides read TGCGCCAGCAGCTTTTCAGACAAAGAGACCCAGTACTTC. Protein sequence: CASSFSDKETQYF. V and J are TRBV5-1 and TRBJ2-5; D is unresolved. The CDR3 extends over 13 amino acids. V was shortened by 2 bases and J by 3 bases, with 8 bases between the two germline ends. Germline CDR1 reads SGHRS; CDR2 reads YFSETQ.

J is TRBJ1-5 and V is TRBV9; 7 bases align to TRBD1. V trimming: 0 bases; J trimming: 2 bases; junction bases outside the gene matches: 2. Germline V gene lookup returns CDR1 SGDLS and CDR2 YYNGEE. The CDR3 totals 15 residues. CDR3 coding DNA: TGTGCCAGCAGCGTAGATACAGGGGGCAATCAGCCCCAGCATTTT. Protein: CASSVDTGGNQPQHF.

This clone was detected only a few times. V is TRBV19 and J is TRBJ1-1, with unresolved D. Trimming left V 5 bases short and J 2 bases short, with 12 bases between. CDR3 size: 14 residues. Germline values: CDR1 LNHDA, CDR2 SQIVND (reference sequence). As DNA, the CDR3 is TGTGCCAGTAGTTCCAGAAGAAGTAACACTGAAGCTTTCTTT. It codes for CASSSRRSNTEAFF.

This chain joins TRBV5-6 and TRBJ2-3; 8 positions agree with TRBD1. Trimming removed 0 bases from V and 6 bases from J; junction bases left unmatched: 6. CDR1 SGHDT and CDR2 YYEEEE come from the germline V gene. This CDR3 contains 15 residues. The CDR3 here is CASSLGGQGSDTQYF. CDR3 nucleotides: TGTGCCAGCAGCTTGGGAGGACAGGGTTCTGATACGCAGTATTTT.

This clone was found a few times. A read error is likely here: a far larger clone is one base away. This rearrangement joins TRBV11-2 to TRBJ2-1; D unresolved. The CDR3 has 11 residues. The V end lost 2 bases, the J end lost 8 bases, and 4 bases lay between the germline ends. Germline V gene data show CDR1 as SGHAT and CDR2 as FQNNGV. CDR3 sequence reads: CASSLIDEQFF. CDR3 sequence (DNA): TGTGCCAGCAGCTTAATCGATGAGCAGTTCTTC.

The J gene is TRBJ1-5, the V gene TRBV9; TRBD1 is a possible D gene (6 bases). The CDR3 covers 13 residues. CDR1 and CDR2 (germline): SGDLS, YYNGEE. V gave up 4 bases and J gave up 5 bases, with 10 bases separating them. The CDR3, as DNA: TGTGCCAGCAGCTTGGACAGTGATCAGCCCCAGCATTTT. This gives the protein CASSLDSDQPQHF.

J is TRBJ2-2 and V is TRBV5-1; TRBD2 aligns across 10 bases. From germline, CDR1 is SGHRS and CDR2 YFSETQ. The CDR3 consists of 17 residues. The trim removed 0 bases at V and 6 bases at J, leaving 8 bases unmatched. The CDR3 spells CASSLGSSGSVSGELFF. In DNA form, the CDR3 reads TGCGCCAGCAGCTTGGGGTCTAGCGGGAGTGTGTCCGGGGAGCTGTTTTTT. The complete variable domain, with remaining parts taken from reference TRBV5-1 and TRBJ2-2, reads KAGVTQTPRYLIKTRGQQVTLSCSPISGHRSVSWYQQTPGQGLQFLFEYFSETQRNKGNFPGRFSGRQFSNSRSEMNVSTLELGDSALYLCASSLGSSGSVSGELFFGEGSRLTVL.

This clone was seen more than once but under ten times. V and J are TRBV11-2 and TRBJ2-1, with TRBD1 matching 11 bases. Germline V gives CDR1 SGHAT, CDR2 FQNNGV. There are 14 residues in the CDR3. Trimming took 5 bases from V and 7 from J; bases not matched to a gene: 4. CDR3 protein: CASSRDRGGNEQFF. CDR3 DNA: TGTGCCAGCAGCAGGGACAGGGGGGGAAATGAGCAGTTCTTC.

The chain employs TRBV6-1 and TRBJ1-2; 7 bases align to TRBD1. Germline CDR1 reads MNHNS; CDR2 reads SASEGT. Trimming cost V 5 bases and J 4 bases; bases outside gene matches: 7. The CDR3 runs to 14 residues. CDR3 amino acids: CASSRTGTAYGYTF. Written as DNA, the CDR3 is TGTGCCAGCAGTCGAACCGGGACAGCCTATGGCTACACCTTC.

This chain links TRBV9 with TRBJ2-3; D perhaps matches TRBD1 (6 bases). Trimming pared 2 bases from V and 10 bases from J, leaving 17 bases between. Germline V CDR1 and CDR2: SGDLS, YYNGEE. CDR3 size: 14 residues. The CDR3, as DNA: TGTGCCAGCAGCGTCCGACAGGATGTGGACGCGCAGTATTTT. The encoded protein is CASSVRQDVDAQYF.

There are a few counts of this clone. The rearrangement joins TRBV7-2 to TRBJ2-2, with D maybe TRBD2 (5 bases). CDR1 is SGHTA, CDR2 FQGNSA, per germline. V was shortened by 5 bases and J by 1 base, with 8 bases between the two germline ends. This CDR3 is built from 14 residues. In DNA, the CDR3 is TGTGCCAGCAGCGCCCGGGAGAACACCGGGGAGCTGTTTTTT. Its translation is CASSARENTGELFF.

This clone was observed a handful of times. The chain is built from TRBV7-6 and TRBJ2-2, with D unresolved. V lost 0 bases, J lost 7 bases, and 0 bases lay in between. This CDR3 spans 11 amino acids. Per germline, CDR1 SGHVS and CDR2 FNYEAQ. The CDR3 DNA is TGTGCCAGCAGCTTAGCCGGGGAGCTGTTTTTT. It codes for CASSLAGELFF.

The rearrangement uses TRBV7-2 and TRBJ2-1, with a possible D match to TRBD2 (5 bases). Germline V gene data show CDR1 as SGHTA and CDR2 as FQGNSA. V shed 4 bases and J shed 7 bases, with 11 bases lying between them. The CDR3 spans 13 residues. CDR3: CASSSMTGNEQFF. CDR3 nucleotide sequence: TGTGCCAGCAGCTCCATGACGGGGAATGAGCAGTTCTTC.

For the CDR3, the DNA is TGTGCCAGTAGTCCGACCTCGTTTTCTTCGGGAGCCACCGGGGAGCTGTTTTTT. Protein product: CASSPTSFSSGATGELFF. V and J are TRBV19 and TRBJ2-2; a weak D match, TRBD2 (6 bases). In germline, CDR1 is LNHDA, CDR2 SQIVND (reference sequence). The CDR3 has 18 residues. V was shortened by 5 bases and J by 4 bases, with 23 bases between the two germline ends.

The chain has TRBV29-1 and TRBJ1-5, with TRBD1 matching 8 bases. Germline V CDR1 and CDR2: SQVTM, ANQGSEA. V shed 4 bases, J shed 5 bases, and the junction held 7 bases outside the gene matches. CDR3 length: 14 amino acids. CDR3 residues: CSVVGRGQDQPQHF. CDR3 DNA sequence: TGCAGCGTTGTCGGCAGGGGGCAGGATCAGCCCCAGCATTTT.

This clone was counted a few times. The genes are TRBV6-1 and TRBJ2-1; 7 bases map to TRBD1. After removal of 2 bases from V and 7 bases from J, the junction contained 8 bases not matched to a gene. Germline CDR1 MNHNS, CDR2 SASEGT. The CDR3 is 15 amino acids. The CDR3: CASSEQGGAWNEQFF. CDR3 sequence (DNA): TGTGCCAGCAGTGAACAAGGGGGCGCCTGGAATGAGCAGTTCTTC.